Listed here are 31 T cell receptor beta chains from one sample, sequenced in a study. TCRdb redid the calling of the RT-PCR reads with MiXCR, one entry per CDR3 protein. This table has about 700,000 distinct CDR3 sequences, approximately 15% appearing once. Sequenced sample: memory CD4+ T cells from blood. The receptor set was obtained from a female donor in good health, serving as a healthy control.

The CDR3 sequence: CASSYSFTATNEKLFF. In DNA, the CDR3 is TGTGCCAGCAGTTACTCATTTACGGCAACTAATGAAAAACTGTTTTTT. V and J are TRBV6-5 and TRBJ1-4; D is unclear. Trimming took 0 bases from V and 0 from J, leaving 8 bases between them. The CDR3 sequence is 16 residues long. CDR1 MNHEY and CDR2 SVGAGI come from the germline V gene.

The CDR3: CASSYSPDRVGDEQYF. CDR3 nucleotides: TGTGCCAGCAGTTACTCTCCGGACAGGGTCGGTGACGAGCAGTACTTC. V is TRBV6-2 or TRBV6-3 and J is TRBJ2-7; 8 bases agree with TRBD1. V lost 0 bases and J lost 5; bases outside the gene matches: 9. The CDR3 runs to 16 residues. Germline lookup yields CDR1 MNHEY and CDR2 SVGEGT.

For this clonotype: Sequence at one end of the junction differs from germline and may be a read error. The gene calls are TRBV6-6 and TRBJ2-2, with unresolved D. Germline V gene sequence: CDR1 MNHNY, CDR2 SVGAGI (reference sequence). The CDR3 is 12 amino acids. CDR3 sequence reads: CDSSPGPGELFF. Written as DNA, the CDR3 is TGTGACAGCAGCCCGGGTCCCGGGGAGCTGTTTTTT.

This clonotype was seen only a few times. The chain joins TRBV20-1 to TRBJ2-1; D possibly matches TRBD1 or TRBD2 (5 bases each). Germline values: CDR1 DFQATT, CDR2 SNEGSKA (reference sequence). This CDR3 spans 16 amino acids. The V and J ends lost 8 bases and 0 bases respectively, with 20 bases between them. The CDR3: CSMTTHSGGSYNEQFF. The CDR3 nucleotides are TGCAGTATGACTACGCACAGTGGGGGCTCCTACAATGAGCAGTTCTTC.

The rearrangement uses TRBV20-1 and TRBJ2-1; D gene unclear. There are 16 residues in the CDR3. Trimming left V 5 bases short and J 8 bases short, with 25 bases between. CDR1 is DFQATT, CDR2 SNEGSKA, per germline (reference sequence). CDR3 protein: CSAPARDVMSGDEQFF. The CDR3 nucleotides read TGCAGTGCTCCGGCGAGAGATGTTATGAGTGGCGATGAGCAGTTCTTC.

This clonotype has only one observation. The chain has TRBV2 and TRBJ2-3, with TRBD2 as a possible D gene (5 bases). The germline V gene encodes CDR1 SNHLY and CDR2 FYNNEI. The CDR3 has 12 amino acids. The V gene lost 6 bases and the J gene lost 3 bases, with 7 bases spanning the gap. CDR3 in amino acids: CASRWETDTQYF. The CDR3 DNA reads as TGTGCCAGCAGATGGGAGACAGATACGCAGTATTTT.

This clonotype was seen more than once but under ten times. The chain employs TRBV6-5 and TRBJ1-2; D gene ambiguous. Trimming cost V 0 bases and J 4 bases, with 12 bases left between them. Germline V gene lookup returns CDR1 MNHEY and CDR2 SVGAGI. The CDR3 totals 15 residues. The CDR3, as DNA: TGTGCCAGCAGTTACTCTCCGACGGAGGTCTATGGCTACACCTTC. Translation gives CASSYSPTEVYGYTF.

The genes are TRBV6-5 and TRBJ2-2, with 10 bases lining up with TRBD1. The CDR3 covers 14 residues. The V gene end was trimmed by 8 bases and the J gene end by 4 bases; junction bases not matched to a gene: 4. CDR1 is MNHEY, CDR2 SVGAGI, per germline. In nucleotides, the CDR3 is TGTGCCAGCGTAGGACAGGGGGTCACCGGGGAGCTGTTTTTT. It codes for CASVGQGVTGELFF.

This clonotype was picked up many times. V usage is TRBV20-1 and J usage is TRBJ2-7, with 9 bases lining up with TRBD2. In germline, CDR1 is DFQATT, CDR2 SNEGSKA (reference sequence). J gave up 6 bases and V 5 bases, and 11 bases lay outside the gene matches. CDR3 length: 14 residues. For the CDR3, the DNA is TGCAGTGCTCGGATTACTAGCGGGTTTGGCGAGCAGTACTTC. Protein sequence: CSARITSGFGEQYF.

This clonotype was detected many times. The V gene is TRBV6-5, the J gene TRBJ1-1; a possible D gene is TRBD1 (5 bases). The CDR3 contains 11 residues. Germline CDR1 is MNHEY and CDR2 is SVGAGI. Trimming shortened V by 6 bases and J by 5 bases, and 7 bases separated the two germline ends. CDR3 bases: TGTGCCAGCAGGCAGGGTACTGAAGCTTTCTTT. This gives the protein CASRQGTEAFF.

This clonotype has a count of ten or more. The chain links TRBV5-1 to TRBJ2-1; a weak D match, TRBD2 (5 bases). V was shortened by 2 bases and J by 0 bases, with 12 bases between the two germline ends. CDR1 and CDR2 from the germline V gene are SGHRS and YFSETQ. This CDR3 is 16 amino acids long. The CDR3 loop is CASSLEGRSSYNEQFF. CDR3 nucleotide sequence: TGCGCCAGCAGCTTAGAGGGCCGTAGCTCCTACAATGAGCAGTTCTTC.

The J gene is TRBJ2-2, the V gene TRBV12-3 or TRBV12-4; possible D gene TRBD1, 6 bases. The CDR3 has 14 amino acids. The V end lost 6 bases, the J end lost 6 bases, and 14 bases lay between the germline ends. CDR3 coding DNA: TGTGCCAGCAGCCACGTCTACAGGGCCGGGGAGCTGTTTTTT. Its translation: CASSHVYRAGELFF.

V and J are TRBV29-1 and TRBJ1-1; D might be TRBD1 (5 bases). The length of the CDR3 is 12 residues. CDR1 and CDR2 from the germline V gene are SQVTM and ANQGSEA. The V end was cut by 7 bases, the J end by 0 bases, with 9 bases between. CDR3 residues: CSGRDLNTEAFF. CDR3 in DNA: TGCAGCGGCAGGGACTTGAACACTGAAGCTTTCTTT. Together with reference TRBV29-1 and TRBJ1-1, the CDR3 gives the full variable domain: SAVISQKPSRDICQRGTSLTIQCQVDSQVTMMFWYRQQPGQSLTLIATANQGSEATYESGFVIDKFPISRPNLTFSTLTVSNMSPEDSSIYLCSGRDLNTEAFFGQGTRLTVV.

The chain links TRBV6-1 to TRBJ1-2; no clear D gene. The germline CDR1 and CDR2 sequences are MNHNS and SASEGT. The germline V and J ends were trimmed by 1 base and 7 bases, with 10 bases remaining between them. The CDR3 is 13 residues long. The CDR3 sequence: CASSEERVGGYTF. The CDR3 region has the DNA TGTGCCAGCAGTGAAGAAAGGGTTGGTGGCTACACCTTC.

The rearrangement links TRBV7-6 to TRBJ1-4; D call uncertain. The V gene's germline CDR1 is SGHVS and CDR2 FNYEAQ. V was pared by 2 bases and J by 5 bases, with 15 bases between. The CDR3 is made up of 16 amino acids. The chain's CDR3 is CASSLTSLSMNEKLFF. The CDR3 bases are TGTGCCAGCAGCTTAACCAGCTTGTCCATGAATGAAAAACTGTTTTTT. Full variable domain (missing parts from reference TRBV7-6 and TRBJ1-4): GAGVSQSPRYKVTKRGQDVALRCDPISGHVSLYWYRQALGQGPEFLTYFNYEAQQDKSGLPNDRFSAERPEGSISTLTIQRTEQRDSAMYRCASSLTSLSMNEKLFFGSGTQLSVL.

This rearrangement joins TRBV20-1 to TRBJ2-7; D may be TRBD1 or TRBD2 (5 bases each). Trimming took 3 bases from V and 0 from J, leaving 6 bases between them. The germline V gene encodes CDR1 DFQATT and CDR2 SNEGSKA (reference sequence). The CDR3 runs 12 residues. CDR3 bases: TGCAGTGCTAGGGGGGTCTCCTACGAGCAGTACTTC. This gives the protein CSARGVSYEQYF.

In this sample, this clonotype turned up many times. This chain joins TRBV6-5 and TRBJ1-2, with D unclear. CDR3 length: 15 residues. From germline, CDR1 is MNHEY and CDR2 SVGAGI. V shed 6 bases and J shed 0 bases, with 14 bases lying between them. In DNA form, the CDR3 reads TGTGCCAGCAGGCCTATGGGAGTCGCTAACTATGGCTACACCTTC. It is translated as CASRPMGVANYGYTF.

This clonotype has just a few counts. The chain employs TRBV2 and TRBJ2-5; D is unclear. CDR1 is SNHLY, CDR2 FYNNEI, per germline. V was shortened by 1 base and J by 1 base, with 10 bases between the two germline ends. This CDR3 comprises 15 residues. CDR3 sequence: CASSEGIGPQETQYF. The CDR3 DNA is TGTGCCAGCAGTGAAGGTATAGGTCCCCAAGAGACCCAGTACTTC. The full variable domain, with the rest looked up from reference TRBV2 and TRBJ2-5, is EPEVTQTPSHQVTQMGQEVILRCVPISNHLYFYWYRQILGQKVEFLVSFYNNEISEKSEIFDDQFSVERPDGSNFTLKIRSTKLEDSAMYFCASSEGIGPQETQYFGPGTRLLVL.

This sequence joins TRBV12-3 or TRBV12-4 and TRBJ1-1, with a possible D match to TRBD1 (6 bases). The ends were cut back, 2 bases at V and 6 bases at J, with 13 bases in the middle. This CDR3 has 14 residues. The CDR3 here is CASSLRQGRAEAFF. In DNA form, the CDR3 reads TGTGCCAGCAGTTTAAGGCAGGGGCGGGCTGAAGCTTTCTTT.

The V call is TRBV11-2, the J call TRBJ2-7; the match to TRBD1 covers 9 bases. Germline assignment: CDR1 SGHAT and CDR2 FQNNGV. The CDR3 is 13 amino acids. V shed 4 bases and J 5 bases; nucleotides not matched to a gene: 3. CDR3 residues: CASSWTGADEQYF. Here the CDR3 DNA reads TGTGCCAGCAGCTGGACAGGGGCCGACGAGCAGTACTTC. The variable domain in full, completed from reference TRBV11-2 and TRBJ2-7, reads EAGVAQSPRYKIIEKRQSVAFWCNPISGHATLYWYQQILGQGPKLLIQFQNNGVVDDSQLPKDRFSAERLKGVDSTLKIQPAKLEDSAVYLCASSWTGADEQYFGPGTRLTVT.

This chain joins TRBV10-2 and TRBJ1-2; 12 bases are a match to TRBD1. From germline, CDR1 is WSHSY and CDR2 SAAADI. This CDR3 spans 15 amino acids. V dropped 0 bases and J dropped 8; count of bases not matched to a gene: 4. CDR3 DNA sequence: TGCGCCAGCAGTGAGTCGGGACAGGGGGCGCGCGGCTACACCTTC. It encodes CASSESGQGARGYTF.

This clonotype was detected many times. This chain connects TRBV10-2 to TRBJ1-4; TRBD1 agrees at 8 bases. Germline V gives CDR1 WSHSY, CDR2 SAAADI. J was trimmed by 5 bases and V by 6 bases; bases with no gene match: 8. This CDR3 is built from 15 residues. This CDR3 reads CASRETRQGNEKLFF. The DNA for the CDR3 is TGCGCCAGCAGGGAAACTCGACAGGGGAATGAAAAACTGTTTTTT.

V is TRBV9 and J is TRBJ2-2, with TRBD1 as a possible D gene (5 bases). The CDR3 covers 15 residues. The ends were cut back, 0 bases at V and 1 base at J, with 7 bases in the middle. Germline V gene sequence: CDR1 SGDLS, CDR2 YYNGEE. CDR3 region: CASSVDGQNTGELFF. In DNA form, the CDR3 reads TGTGCCAGCAGCGTAGACGGACAGAACACCGGGGAGCTGTTTTTT. Supplemented by reference TRBV9 and TRBJ2-2, the full variable domain reads DSGVTQTPKHLITATGQRVTLRCSPRSGDLSVYWYQQSLDQGLQFLIQYYNGEERAKGNILERFSAQQFPDLHSELNLSSLELGDSALYFCASSVDGQNTGELFFGEGSRLTVL.

The genes are TRBV4-2 and TRBJ2-3, with 8 bases fitting TRBD2. Unmatched junction bases numbered 11, after V lost 4 bases and J lost 2 bases. CDR1 and CDR2 from the germline V gene are LGHNA and YNFKEQ. This CDR3 is 17 amino acids long. The CDR3 sequence: CASSPGGAGAPTDTQYF. The CDR3 nucleotides are TGTGCCAGCAGCCCGGGGGGGGCGGGAGCCCCCACAGATACGCAGTATTTT.

This clonotype was seen a handful of times. V is TRBV7-3 and J is TRBJ2-6, with D perhaps matching TRBD1 (5 bases). CDR1 SGHTA and CDR2 FQGTGA come from the germline V gene. Trimming took 2 bases from V and 12 from J, leaving 11 bases between them. The CDR3 loop spans 13 amino acids. The CDR3 bases are TGTGCCAGCAGCTTACCCGGCAGGGTCGTCCTGACTTTC. Translation gives CASSLPGRVVLTF.

This clonotype occurred a few times. This chain joins TRBV3-1 and TRBJ1-1, with D hard to call. Trimming left V 1 base short and J 1 base short, with 10 bases between. Germline values: CDR1 LGHDT, CDR2 YNNKEL (reference sequence). There are 15 residues in the CDR3. The CDR3 region is CASSQVPGTNTEAFF. As DNA, the CDR3 is TGTGCCAGCAGCCAAGTACCGGGCACGAACACTGAAGCTTTCTTT.

This clonotype appeared many times. As DNA, the CDR3 is TGCGCCAGCAGCTTGTCCGGGACAGCTAATTACAATGAGCAGTTCTTC. Translation gives CASSLSGTANYNEQFF. This chain connects TRBV5-1 to TRBJ2-1; 7 nucleotides align to TRBD1. Germline values: CDR1 SGHRS, CDR2 YFSETQ. Losses at the gene ends were 1 base for V and 4 bases for J; bases not matched to a gene: 8. This CDR3 is 16 amino acids long.

The chain has TRBV6-1 and TRBJ1-1, with 8 positions matching TRBD1. The V gene's germline CDR1 is MNHNS and CDR2 SASEGT. CDR3 length: 13 amino acids. V lost 6 bases, J lost 3 bases, and 3 bases stayed unmatched. For the CDR3, the DNA is TGTGCCAGCAGCGACAGGGGAGACACTGAAGCTTTCTTT. Translation: CASSDRGDTEAFF.

Ten or more counts support this clonotype. This chain links TRBV10-3 with TRBJ1-5; 9 nucleotides match TRBD1. Germline V gene data show CDR1 as ENHRY and CDR2 as SYGVKD. This CDR3 region has 14 residues. V lost 10 bases, J lost 6 bases, and 10 bases stayed unmatched. The CDR3 DNA reads TGTGCCACTTCCGGGACAGGGTGGTTTCAGCCCCAGCATTTT. Translation: CATSGTGWFQPQHF.

V usage is TRBV5-6 and J usage is TRBJ2-5; TRBD1 or TRBD2 may be the D gene (5 bases each). V lost 4 bases to trimming and J lost 5 bases, with 21 bases between them. Germline V gene sequence: CDR1 SGHDT, CDR2 YYEEEE. This CDR3 spans 16 amino acids. The CDR3 DNA reads TGTGCCAGCAGCCAAACAGGAGGCGGTAAGGGGGAGACCCAGTACTTC. It translates to CASSQTGGGKGETQYF.

The chain carries TRBV9 and TRBJ1-5; tentatively, D is TRBD1 (5 bases). The V and J ends lost 3 bases and 7 bases respectively, with 14 bases between them. Per the germline V gene, CDR1 is SGDLS and CDR2 is YYNGEE. CDR3 length equals 14 residues. This CDR3 is CASSAGRGEQPQHF. The CDR3 bases are TGTGCCAGCAGCGCCGGACGGGGGGAGCAGCCCCAGCATTTT. Full variable domain (outside the CDR3, taken from reference TRBV9 and TRBJ1-5): DSGVTQTPKHLITATGQRVTLRCSPRSGDLSVYWYQQSLDQGLQFLIQYYNGEERAKGNILERFSAQQFPDLHSELNLSSLELGDSALYFCASSAGRGEQPQHFGDGTRLSIL.